Given below is one TCR beta chain in context. The sample belongs to a study of blood T cell repertoires in COVID-19. Study summary: Samples representing acute and convalescent COVID-19 were sourced from the United States, Italy and Spain.

The CDR3 is 17 amino acids. After removal of 4 bases from V and 0 bases from J, the junction contained 9 bases not matched to a gene. Germline loops: CDR1 SGHRS, CDR2 YFSETQ. Patients of the Seattle cohort, enrolled during active infection, were followed longitudinally. This table comes from immunoSEQ multiplex PCR, and its TCRdb copy is limited to in-frame clones, with some not included. This repertoire shows under 150,000 clones, 70% to 90% found once; its top ten account for 6.5% to 9.5%. Material: peripheral blood. The receptor was derived from an older woman with COVID-19, enrolled during active disease. V is TRBV5-1 and J is TRBJ1-5; 8 bases are shared with TRBD1. CDR3 sequence (DNA): TGCGCCAGCAGCCCCGGACAGGGCCCAACTAGCAATCAGCCCCAGCATTTT. As protein: CASSPGQGPTSNQPQHF.